The 29 T cell receptor beta chains below all came from one sample that was sequenced in a study of OX40 agonist ivuxolimab in advanced cancers. Data came from immunoSEQ multiplex PCR; TCRdb stores just in-frame clones and leaves some out. The table lists fewer than 120,000 clones, roughly nine tenths of them singletons. Sequenced here: CD4+ or CD8+ T cells sorted from blood, sampled in a trial of the OX40 agonist ivuxolimab. The receptors stem from an adult with an advanced solid tumor such as melanoma, head and neck, liver or kidney cancer.

Details on this clone: The junction departs from the called germline gene at one end, perhaps through a read error. The chain joins TRBV6-1 to TRBJ1-6; D perhaps matches TRBD1 (5 bases). Germline CDR1 MNHNS, CDR2 SASEGT. This CDR3 is 12 amino acids long. The CDR3 DNA follows: TGTGCCAGCAGATCACGGGACGATCGGCTAGTATTT. It encodes CASRSRDDRLVF.

This sequence joins TRBV5-4 and TRBJ2-5, with a weak D call TRBD2 (6 bases). The CDR3 is made up of 16 amino acids. V gave up 0 bases and J gave up 5 bases, with 17 bases separating them. Germline CDR1 and CDR2: SGHNT and YYREEE (reference sequence). The CDR3 loop reads CASSLEGTWGRETQYF. In DNA, the CDR3 is TGTGCCAGCAGCTTGGAGGGGACTTGGGGTCGGGAGACCCAGTACTTC. Full variable domain (rest looked up from reference TRBV5-4 and TRBJ2-5): ETGVTQSPTHLIKTRGQQVTLRCSSQSGHNTVSWYQQALGQGPQFIFQYYREEENGRGNFPPRFSGLQFPNYSSELNVNALELDDSALYLCASSLEGTWGRETQYFGPGTRLLVL.

The CDR3 DNA sequence: TGTGCCAGCAGTGAAACCGGGGGTTCCCCGAACACCGGGGAGCTGTTTTTT. Translation gives CASSETGGSPNTGELFF. The J gene is TRBJ2-2, the V gene TRBV2; D is perhaps TRBD2 (6 bases). V was cut by 2 bases and J by 0 bases, with 13 bases left in between. This CDR3 spans 17 amino acids. The germline V gene has CDR1 SNHLY and CDR2 FYNNEI.

V usage is TRBV28 and J usage is TRBJ1-5, with a possible D match to TRBD1 (5 bases). Germline values: CDR1 MDHEN, CDR2 SYDVKM. Trimming left V 6 bases short and J 2 bases short, with 14 bases between. This CDR3 contains 15 residues. The CDR3 here is CASRFPGTGNQPQHF. CDR3 nucleotide sequence: TGTGCCAGCAGGTTCCCAGGGACGGGCAATCAGCCCCAGCATTTT.

This rearrangement joins TRBV5-4 to TRBJ2-1, with 10 bases aligning to TRBD2. The V gene end was trimmed by 2 bases and the J gene end by 8 bases; junction bases not matched to a gene: 13. Germline CDR1 is SGHNT and CDR2 is YYREEE (reference sequence). CDR3 length: 17 residues. The CDR3 sequence is CASSFKTSSGSNYEQFF. DNA for the CDR3: TGTGCCAGCAGCTTCAAAACATCTAGCGGGAGTAACTATGAGCAGTTCTTC.

The chain carries TRBV10-3 and TRBJ2-1, with D uncertain. From germline, CDR1 is ENHRY and CDR2 SYGVKD. V was shortened by 6 bases and J by 13 bases, with 16 bases between the two germline ends. The CDR3 is 12 amino acids. CDR3 sequence reads: CAISQDTGEQFF. The CDR3 nucleotides read TGTGCCATCAGCCAAGACACGGGTGAACAGTTCTTC.

The V call is TRBV2, the J call TRBJ1-1; D perhaps matches TRBD1 (6 bases). The CDR3 length is 17 residues. Per germline, CDR1 SNHLY and CDR2 FYNNEI. V lost 2 bases and J 0 bases, leaving 16 bases between the germline ends. The CDR3 coding sequence is TGTGCCAGCAGTGAACCCGACACGGACAGAATGAACACTGAAGCTTTCTTT. Translating gives CASSEPDTDRMNTEAFF.

This chain connects TRBV5-4 to TRBJ1-1, with D possibly matching TRBD1 (6 bases). CDR1 is SGHNT and CDR2 is YYREEE in the germline V gene (reference sequence). V lost 0 bases and J 7 bases, leaving 16 bases between the germline ends. This CDR3 is 15 amino acids long. The CDR3 reads CASSLGGQGDVEAFF. The CDR3 region has the DNA TGTGCCAGCAGCTTGGGGGGGCAAGGGGATGTTGAAGCTTTCTTT.

CDR3 nucleotides: TGTGCCAGCAGCGTAGCTATCGCGGGGGGCGCCTCTAGCACAGATACGCAGTATTTT. This encodes CASSVAIAGGASSTDTQYF. This chain uses TRBV9 with TRBJ2-3; 8 bases agree with TRBD2. V lost 0 bases and J lost 0; bases outside the gene matches: 12. From germline, CDR1 is SGDLS and CDR2 YYNGEE. The CDR3 contains 19 residues.

This clone was seen a few times. V gene TRBV5-1 combines with J gene TRBJ1-1, with TRBD1 matching over 8 bases. The CDR3 extends over 15 amino acids. Germline V gives CDR1 SGHRS, CDR2 YFSETQ. Trimming removed 4 bases from V and 5 bases from J; junction bases left unmatched: 10. CDR3 DNA: TGCGCCAGCAGCCCTTGGACAGGGACGGGGACTGAAGCTTTCTTT. Amino acid sequence: CASSPWTGTGTEAFF. The full variable domain, with the rest looked up from reference TRBV5-1 and TRBJ1-1, is KAGVTQTPRYLIKTRGQQVTLSCSPISGHRSVSWYQQTPGQGLQFLFEYFSETQRNKGNFPGRFSGRQFSNSRSEMNVSTLELGDSALYLCASSPWTGTGTEAFFGQGTRLTVV.

This chain uses TRBV6-5 with TRBJ2-3, with a possible D match to TRBD2 (5 bases). The CDR3 has 13 residues. V was trimmed by 2 bases and J by 6 bases, leaving 9 bases between them. The germline CDR1 and CDR2 sequences are MNHEY and SVGAGI. Here the CDR3 reads CASSYPSSDTQYF. The CDR3 DNA sequence: TGTGCCAGCAGTTACCCTAGCTCGGATACGCAGTATTTT.

V is TRBV18 and J is TRBJ2-7, with D perhaps assigned TRBD1 or TRBD2 (5 bases each). The CDR3 contains 13 residues. CDR1 is KGHSH and CDR2 is LQKENI in the germline V gene. V lost 3 bases and J lost 2, with 8 bases in between. Here the CDR3 reads CASSPGAAYEQYF. Written as DNA, the CDR3 is TGTGCCAGCTCACCCGGGGCGGCCTACGAGCAGTACTTC.

The chain employs TRBV28 and TRBJ1-5; no definite D call. V dropped 2 bases and J dropped 6 bases, with 14 bases sitting between them. The CDR3 totals 15 residues. Germline CDR1 is MDHEN and CDR2 is SYDVKM. The CDR3: CASSLAGLGGQPQHF. CDR3 DNA: TGTGCCAGCAGTTTAGCCGGGTTAGGTGGTCAGCCCCAGCATTTT.

This clone showed up just a few times. This chain joins TRBV9 and TRBJ1-1, with no clear D. V was trimmed by 0 bases and J by 3 bases, leaving 18 bases between them. There are 17 residues in the CDR3. Germline-derived CDR1 and CDR2 are SGDLS and YYNGEE. The CDR3 DNA is TGTGCCAGCAGCGTAGTGATTTCAGCCGGGTTGGACACTGAAGCTTTCTTT. It is translated as CASSVVISAGLDTEAFF.

This chain uses TRBV27 with TRBJ1-4; tentatively, D is TRBD1 (5 bases). CDR3 length: 14 residues. Trimming shortened V by 3 bases and J by 6 bases, and 11 bases separated the two germline ends. Germline CDR1 reads MNHEY; CDR2 reads SMNVEV (reference sequence). This CDR3 reads CASSFDREDEKLFF. CDR3 sequence (DNA): TGTGCCAGCAGTTTCGACAGAGAAGATGAAAAACTGTTTTTT.

The chain recombines TRBV19 with TRBJ1-4, with D uncertain. The germline V and J ends were trimmed by 5 bases and 0 bases, with 10 bases remaining between them. Germline assignment: CDR1 LNHDA and CDR2 SQIVND (reference sequence). The CDR3 has 15 residues. CDR3 protein: CASSSISATNEKLFF. The CDR3 nucleotides read TGTGCCAGTAGTTCGATATCCGCAACTAATGAAAAACTGTTTTTT.

The genes are TRBV30 and TRBJ2-5; 10 nucleotides agree with TRBD1. From germline, CDR1 is GTSNPN and CDR2 SVGIG (reference sequence). The V and J ends lost 0 bases and 6 bases, in that order; junction bases with no gene match: 13. The CDR3 contains 17 residues. Written as DNA, the CDR3 is TGTGCCTGGAGTGTATCGGCCGACAGGGGGCCGGAGAAGACCCAGTACTTC. Translated, it gives CAWSVSADRGPEKTQYF. Using reference TRBV30 and TRBJ2-5 for the parts outside the CDR3, the full variable domain is SQTIHQWPATLVQPVGSPLSLECTVEGTSNPNLYWYRQAAGRGLQLLFYSVGIGQISSEVPQNLSASRPQDRQFILSSKKLLLSDSGFYLCAWSVSADRGPEKTQYFGPGTRLLVL.

J is TRBJ2-7 and V is TRBV28, with D perhaps given as TRBD1 or TRBD2 (5 bases each). V was clipped by 6 bases and J by 6 bases, with 9 bases between them. The germline V gene has CDR1 MDHEN and CDR2 SYDVKM. The CDR3 sequence is 11 residues long. Here the CDR3 reads CASSWGPEQYF. The CDR3 coding sequence is TGTGCCAGCAGCTGGGGACCCGAGCAGTACTTC.

The V gene is TRBV6-1, the J gene TRBJ2-2, with a tentative D call TRBD1 (5 bases). The length of the CDR3 is 16 residues. Germline values: CDR1 MNHNS, CDR2 SASEGT. V was shortened by 1 base and J by 0 bases, with 9 bases between the two germline ends. CDR3 protein: CASSEGGTTNTGELFF. For the CDR3, the DNA is TGTGCCAGCAGTGAAGGGGGCACAACGAACACCGGGGAGCTGTTTTTT.

The chain has TRBV5-4 and TRBJ2-2; TRBD1 aligns across 7 bases. Germline CDR1 and CDR2: SGHNT and YYREEE (reference sequence). The length of the CDR3 is 16 residues. V lost 1 base, J lost 2 bases, and 5 bases stayed unmatched. The CDR3 DNA is TGTGCCAGCAGCTTGAGGACAGGATTAAACACCGGGGAGCTGTTTTTT. Encoded protein: CASSLRTGLNTGELFF.

V is TRBV5-1 and J is TRBJ2-2; TRBD2 matches at 7 bases. J gave up 6 bases and V 1 base, and 12 bases lay outside the gene matches. Germline values: CDR1 SGHRS, CDR2 YFSETQ. CDR3 length: 17 amino acids. The CDR3 DNA reads TGCGCCAGCAGCTTGTCAACCGGGGGGTCTGCTTCCGGGGAGCTGTTTTTT. Protein sequence: CASSLSTGGSASGELFF.

The V gene is TRBV7-3, the J gene TRBJ2-2, with 7 bases that match TRBD2. The CDR3 loop spans 15 amino acids. The germline V gene has CDR1 SGHTA and CDR2 FQGTGA. Germline trimming cut 2 bases from V and 4 bases from J; bases unmatched to any gene: 4. Here the CDR3 DNA reads TGTGCCAGCAGCTTAGGCGGGAGCGGCACCGGGGAGCTGTTTTTT. Its protein is CASSLGGSGTGELFF.

The chain uses TRBV5-1 and TRBJ2-3; the D gene is possibly TRBD2 (5 bases). The V gene lost 2 bases and the J gene lost 4 bases, with 11 bases spanning the gap. The V gene's germline CDR1 is SGHRS and CDR2 YFSETQ. The CDR3 is 14 residues long. This chain's CDR3 is CASSFLRGPDTQYF. The CDR3 nucleotides are TGCGCCAGCAGCTTCCTTCGGGGTCCAGATACGCAGTATTTT.

The chain joins TRBV5-1 to TRBJ2-2; D is possibly TRBD1 or TRBD2 (5 bases each). The germline V gene has CDR1 SGHRS and CDR2 YFSETQ. The CDR3 is 16 amino acids. Trimming took off 0 bases at V and 3 bases at J, with 12 bases between the two ends. CDR3 coding DNA: TGCGCCAGCAGCTTGGTGCCAGGGCGGGACACCGGGGAGCTGTTTTTT. Its translation: CASSLVPGRDTGELFF. Together with reference TRBV5-1 and TRBJ2-2, the CDR3 gives the full variable domain: KAGVTQTPRYLIKTRGQQVTLSCSPISGHRSVSWYQQTPGQGLQFLFEYFSETQRNKGNFPGRFSGRQFSNSRSEMNVSTLELGDSALYLCASSLVPGRDTGELFFGEGSRLTVL.

The chain has TRBV29-1 and TRBJ2-1; 12 nucleotides line up with TRBD2. Per germline, CDR1 SQVTM and CDR2 ANQGSEA. The CDR3 has 16 residues. V was pared by 2 bases and J by 5 bases, with 7 bases of the junction left unmatched. In nucleotides, the CDR3 is TGCAGCGTTGAACCGCCTAGCGGGGGGGCTGACAATGAGCAGTTCTTC. This codes for CSVEPPSGGADNEQFF.

CDR3 nucleotides: TGTGCCAGCAGTTATGATAGCAATCAGCCCCAGCATTTT. Amino acids: CASSYDSNQPQHF. The V call is TRBV6-5, the J call TRBJ1-5; no definite D call. CDR1 MNHEY and CDR2 SVGAGI come from the germline V gene. V gave up 3 bases and J gave up 0 bases, with 3 bases separating them. The length of the CDR3 is 13 residues.

The count of this clone is one. The chain has TRBV15 and TRBJ1-2; D ambiguous. The ends were cut back, 2 bases at V and 1 base at J, with 5 bases in the middle. This CDR3 spans 13 amino acids. Germline CDR1 LNHNV, CDR2 YYDKDF (reference sequence). CDR3 in amino acids: CATSRNYNYGYTF. The CDR3 bases are TGTGCCACCAGCAGAAATTATAACTATGGCTACACCTTC.

The chain uses TRBV7-6 and TRBJ1-2; no definite D call. This CDR3 comprises 16 residues. Germline-derived CDR1 and CDR2 are SGHVS and FNYEAQ. V was shortened by 0 bases and J by 0 bases, with 11 bases between the two germline ends. This CDR3 reads CASSLAVAPANYGYTF. The CDR3 nucleotides are TGTGCCAGCAGCTTAGCGGTGGCACCAGCTAACTATGGCTACACCTTC.

The V gene is TRBV19, the J gene TRBJ2-1; 10 positions agree with TRBD2. With 5 bases clipped from V and 11 bases from J, the junction kept 12 bases outside the gene matches. Germline loops: CDR1 LNHDA, CDR2 SQIVND (reference sequence). This CDR3 contains 15 residues. CDR3 in DNA: TGTGCCAGTAGTCTGACGGGGACTAGCGACGGCCAGCAGTTCTTC. It yields the protein CASSLTGTSDGQQFF.